The 11 T cell receptor beta chains below come from one sample, sequenced in a study of beta chain features in type 1 diabetes. These receptors' antigens are unknown. Points from the study as a whole: Moderate yet significant TCRB CDR3 shortening was seen in Type 1 diabetes patients in all four CD4+ subsets.

TCRB transcripts that were expressed got sequenced, as all of the isolated RNA had been reverse transcribed. Some clones are missing from TCRdb's copy, which holds only in-frame ones; the method was immunoSEQ multiplex PCR. The sample lists 640,000 or so clones; roughly 12% were seen once. Material: naive CD4+ T cells from blood. The source of these receptors is a man between 18 and 29 years old with type 1 diabetes.

The V gene is TRBV7-8, the J gene TRBJ1-4, with a tentative D call TRBD1 (6 bases). V was cut by 5 bases and J by 7 bases, with 17 bases left in between. Germline values: CDR1 SGHVS, CDR2 FQNEAQ. The CDR3 is 15 residues long. The chain's CDR3 is CASSQFSGGGEKLFF. The CDR3 nucleotides are TGTGCCAGCAGCCAGTTTTCGGGGGGCGGTGAAAAACTGTTTTTT.

This clone was counted between two and nine times. V usage is TRBV7-2 and J usage is TRBJ1-2; no clear D gene. Trimming took off 6 bases at V and 4 bases at J, with 12 bases between the two ends. Germline loops: CDR1 SGHTA, CDR2 FQGNSA. The CDR3 loop spans 13 amino acids. The CDR3, as DNA: TGTGCCAGCAGTAACGGGATTACCTATGGCTACACCTTC. As protein: CASSNGITYGYTF. Complete variable domain (other parts from reference TRBV7-2 and TRBJ1-2): GAGVSQSPSNKVTEKGKDVELRCDPISGHTALYWYRQSLGQGLEFLIYFQGNSAPDKSGLPSDRFSAERTGGSVSTLTIQRTQQEDSAVYLCASSNGITYGYTFGSGTRLTVV.

This chain uses TRBV5-1 with TRBJ2-5; D remains ambiguous. The CDR3 covers 13 residues. The V gene's germline CDR1 is SGHRS and CDR2 YFSETQ. V was clipped by 5 bases and J by 5 bases, with 13 bases between them. The CDR3: CASSPSMVETQYF. CDR3 sequence (DNA): TGCGCCAGCAGTCCTTCCATGGTGGAGACCCAGTACTTC.

The gene calls are TRBV2 and TRBJ2-7; D assignment may be TRBD1 or TRBD2 (5 bases each). The CDR3 contains 14 residues. Germline loops: CDR1 SNHLY, CDR2 FYNNEI. Trimming shortened V by 8 bases and J by 3 bases, and 17 bases separated the two germline ends. This CDR3 reads CASGGPESNYEQYF. CDR3 nucleotide sequence: TGTGCCAGCGGGGGTCCAGAAAGCAACTACGAGCAGTACTTC.

In this sample, this clone turned up a few times. V usage is TRBV29-1 and J usage is TRBJ1-1; 8 positions agree with TRBD1. The CDR3 covers 15 residues. CDR1 and CDR2 (germline): SQVTM, ANQGSEA. V lost 4 bases to trimming and J lost 1 base; unmatched junction nucleotides: 8. The CDR3 sequence: CSVATYRGTNTEAFF. CDR3 nucleotide sequence: TGCAGCGTTGCTACCTACAGGGGGACGAACACTGAAGCTTTCTTT.

V gene TRBV11-2 combines with J gene TRBJ2-5; the D is unclear. The CDR3 extends over 13 amino acids. Per germline, CDR1 SGHAT and CDR2 FQNNGV. V was clipped by 5 bases and J by 7 bases, with 14 bases between them. CDR3 coding DNA: TGTGCCAGCAGCCCCGGCGCGCGAGGGACCCAGTACTTC. Residues: CASSPGARGTQYF.

This clone was recorded a few times. CDR3 in DNA: TGTGCCACCACAAAGGCCGACGCGAACACTGAAGCTTTCTTT. Protein sequence: CATTKADANTEAFF. The rearrangement uses TRBV6-1 and TRBJ1-1; no reliable D call. CDR3 size: 14 residues. The germline V gene has CDR1 MNHNS and CDR2 SASEGT. Trimming took 10 bases from V and 1 from J, leaving 16 bases between them.

The chain recombines TRBV9 with TRBJ2-1; 9 positions agree with TRBD2. The CDR3 runs 15 residues. The V gene end was trimmed by 1 base and the J gene end by 5 bases; junction bases not matched to a gene: 4. The V gene's germline CDR1 is SGDLS and CDR2 YYNGEE. DNA for the CDR3: TGTGCCAGCAGCGTACAGGGCGGGGGGGACAATGAGCAGTTCTTC. It encodes CASSVQGGGDNEQFF.

The chain has TRBV30 and TRBJ2-7, with 9 bases fitting TRBD1. There are 14 residues in the CDR3. CDR1 is GTSNPN, CDR2 SVGIG, per germline (reference sequence). Unmatched junction bases numbered 9, after V lost 5 bases and J lost 4 bases. This CDR3 is CAWGGQGGWYEQYF. The CDR3 bases are TGTGCCTGGGGGGGACAGGGAGGGTGGTACGAGCAGTACTTC.

The table lists this clone with a few counts. CDR3 nucleotide sequence: TGCAGCGTTCGCCCGGGACAGTCGAACACTGAAGCTTTCTTT. This translates into CSVRPGQSNTEAFF. V gene TRBV29-1 combines with J gene TRBJ1-1, with 7 bases aligning to TRBD1. Trimming removed 5 bases from V and 1 base from J; junction bases left unmatched: 7. The length of the CDR3 is 14 residues. The germline CDR1 and CDR2 sequences are SQVTM and ANQGSEA.

The DNA of the CDR3 is TGTGCCAGCAGCCCAGACACCGGGCTGACACCCCTCCACTTT. This sequence encodes CASSPDTGLTPLHF. V gene TRBV6-5 combines with J gene TRBJ1-6; D uncertain. CDR1 is MNHEY, CDR2 SVGAGI, per germline. Trimming left V 6 bases short and J 11 bases short, with 17 bases between. The CDR3 has 14 amino acids.